This record covers a single T cell receptor beta chain. The data belong to a study of T cells in Graves' hyperthyroidism and ophthalmopathy. Exclusion of patients followed from uncontrolled infection, other autoimmune disease, pregnancy or lactation. The source material, RNA transcripts, was used to amplify TCR beta CDR3 regions. RT-PCR in the first round (using the HTBI primer set) targeted the TCR CDR3. TCRdb passed the multiplex PCR reads through MiXCR, listing each CDR3 protein once. The data contain more than 150,000 distinct CDR3 sequences, over 15% of them seen just once; the ten biggest clones take up 25% to 30%. The V gene's germline CDR1 is SGHTA and CDR2 FQGNSA. Trimming at V came to 5 bases and at J to 1 base, leaving 9 bases not matched to a gene. The CDR3 has 16 residues.

The sample was blood. The receptor's source is a woman in her 50s with Graves' hyperthyroidism. This chain links TRBV7-2 with TRBJ2-3; 7 bases agree with TRBD2. The CDR3 nucleotides read TGTGCCAGCAGCCCCGGTGGGCTAGCGGGCACAGATACGCAGTATTTT. This codes for CASSPGGLAGTDTQYF.